Sequencing of this TCR beta chain was carried out in a study of beta chain features in type 1 diabetes. Overall study context: Sorted cells, some 110,000,000 in number, were examined across all samples. General observations from the study: Reduced insertions and increased deletions marked VDJ junctions in type 1 diabetes patients. Equally in patients and controls, shorter templates might have been favored by PCR.

Sequencing targeted expressed TCRB transcripts, as all isolated RNA had been reverse transcribed. Libraries were prepared by immunoSEQ multiplex PCR; TCRdb keeps only in-frame clonotypes and omits some of them. Of hundreds of thousands of clones in the sample, 17% were seen once. This clone was counted a few times. Its target is not known. The CDR3 contains 17 residues. The clonotype originates from a woman aged 18-35 years in good health. The material sequenced was naive CD4+ T cells from blood. The V call is TRBV21-1, the J call TRBJ2-3; the D call in the table, TRBD1, was not verified against the DNA. TRBV21-1 is a documented pseudogene. CDR3 amino acids: CASSRPARRQGTDTQYF. CDR3 coding DNA: TGTGCCAGCAGCCGCCCGGCCCGCCGACAGGGCACAGATACGCAGTATTTT.